In its sample, the clone carrying this T cell receptor (beta chain) was seen once. The antigen is not known. Primers included in the PCR were 60 Vbeta and 13 Jbeta primers. Measured with immunoSEQ multiplex PCR; TCRdb has only the in-frame clones, and not every one. This sample has some 170,000 clones, with 70% to 80% found just once. The sample belongs to a study of cytomegalovirus exposure and HLA in healthy donors. Overall study results and limits: A later examination showed that TCR association rates differed by HLA locus, with DRB1 most and HLA-C fewest. Solely CMV serostatus was available to characterize immune exposure.

In germline, CDR1 is SGDLS, CDR2 YYNGEE. CDR3 length: 15 amino acids. The V end was cut by 0 bases, the J end by 2 bases, with 8 bases between. Sequencing used PBMCs. The chain is built from TRBV9 and TRBJ2-2, with no clear D. The sequence derives from a woman aged 45-60 years in good health and CMV-seronegative. The CDR3: CASSVESVNTGELFF. CDR3 coding DNA: TGTGCCAGCAGCGTAGAGTCAGTTAACACCGGGGAGCTGTTTTTT.